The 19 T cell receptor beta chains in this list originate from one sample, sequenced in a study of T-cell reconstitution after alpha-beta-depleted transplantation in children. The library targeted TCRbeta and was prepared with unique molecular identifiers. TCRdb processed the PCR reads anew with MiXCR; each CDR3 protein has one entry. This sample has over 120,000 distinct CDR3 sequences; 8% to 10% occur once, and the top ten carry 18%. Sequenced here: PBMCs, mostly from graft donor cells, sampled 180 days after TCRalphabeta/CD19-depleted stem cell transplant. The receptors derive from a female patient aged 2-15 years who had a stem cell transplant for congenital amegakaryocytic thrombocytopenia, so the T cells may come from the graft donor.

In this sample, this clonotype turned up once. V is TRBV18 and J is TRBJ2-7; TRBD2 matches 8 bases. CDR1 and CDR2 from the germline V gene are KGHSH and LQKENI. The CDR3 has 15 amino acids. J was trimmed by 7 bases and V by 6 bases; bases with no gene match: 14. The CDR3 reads CASSQIRASGLEQYF. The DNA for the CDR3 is TGTGCCAGCTCGCAAATCCGGGCTAGCGGGCTAGAGCAGTACTTC.

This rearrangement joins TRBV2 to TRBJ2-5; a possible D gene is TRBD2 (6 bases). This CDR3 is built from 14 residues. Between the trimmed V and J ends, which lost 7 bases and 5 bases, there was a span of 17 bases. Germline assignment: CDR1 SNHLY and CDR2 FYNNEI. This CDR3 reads CASMRGLAFETQYF. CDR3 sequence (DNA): TGTGCCAGCATGCGGGGTTTAGCGTTTGAGACCCAGTACTTC.

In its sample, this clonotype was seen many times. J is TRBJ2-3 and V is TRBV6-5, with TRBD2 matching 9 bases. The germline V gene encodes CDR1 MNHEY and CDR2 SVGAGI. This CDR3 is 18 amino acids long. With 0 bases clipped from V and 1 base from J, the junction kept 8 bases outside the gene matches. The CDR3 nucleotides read TGTGCCAGCAGTTACTCGGCGGGAGGGTATCGCGGCACAGATACGCAGTATTTT. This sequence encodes CASSYSAGGYRGTDTQYF.

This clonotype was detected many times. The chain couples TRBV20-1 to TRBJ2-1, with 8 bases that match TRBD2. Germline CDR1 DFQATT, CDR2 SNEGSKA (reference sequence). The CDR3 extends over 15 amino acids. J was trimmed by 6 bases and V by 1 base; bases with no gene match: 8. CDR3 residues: CSARVSSGRLNEQFF. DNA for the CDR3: TGCAGTGCTAGAGTATCCAGCGGGAGACTCAATGAGCAGTTCTTC.

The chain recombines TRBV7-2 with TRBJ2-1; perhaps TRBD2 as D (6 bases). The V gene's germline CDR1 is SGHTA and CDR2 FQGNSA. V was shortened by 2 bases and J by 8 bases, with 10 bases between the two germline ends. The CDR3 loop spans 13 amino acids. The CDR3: CASSLMWGDEQFF. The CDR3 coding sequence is TGTGCCAGCAGCTTAATGTGGGGGGATGAGCAGTTCTTC.

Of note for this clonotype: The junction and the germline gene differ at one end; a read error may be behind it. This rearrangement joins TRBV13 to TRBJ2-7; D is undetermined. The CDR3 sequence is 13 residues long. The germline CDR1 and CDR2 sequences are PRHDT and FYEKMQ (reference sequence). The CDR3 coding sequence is TGTGCCAGCAGCTGCTTGAGCTCCTGCGAGCAGTACTTC. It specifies CASSCLSSCEQYF.

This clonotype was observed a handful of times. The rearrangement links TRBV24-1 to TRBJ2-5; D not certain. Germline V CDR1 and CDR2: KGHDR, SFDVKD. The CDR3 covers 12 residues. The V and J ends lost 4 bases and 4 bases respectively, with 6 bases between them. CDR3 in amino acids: CATSENRETQYF. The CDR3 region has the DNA TGTGCCACCAGTGAAAATAGAGAGACCCAGTACTTC.

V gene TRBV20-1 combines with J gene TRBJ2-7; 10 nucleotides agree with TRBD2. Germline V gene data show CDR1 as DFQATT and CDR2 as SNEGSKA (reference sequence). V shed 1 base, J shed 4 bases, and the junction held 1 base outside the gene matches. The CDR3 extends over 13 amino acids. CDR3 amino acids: CSARGTSGYEQYF. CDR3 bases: TGCAGTGCTAGAGGGACTAGCGGATACGAGCAGTACTTC.

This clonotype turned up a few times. The CDR3 DNA reads as TGTGCCAGCAGCTCGGACGGGCCGCCCGTGGGGACCCAGTACTTC. This codes for CASSSDGPPVGTQYF. V and J are TRBV7-2 and TRBJ2-5; unclear D gene. The CDR3 length is 15 residues. The germline gives CDR1 SGHTA, CDR2 FQGNSA. Trimming removed 4 bases from V and 7 bases from J, with 19 bases in between.

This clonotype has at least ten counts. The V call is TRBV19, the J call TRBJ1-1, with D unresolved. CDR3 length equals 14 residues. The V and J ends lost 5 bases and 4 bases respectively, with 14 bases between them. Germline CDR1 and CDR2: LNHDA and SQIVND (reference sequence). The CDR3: CASSQRAEATEAFF. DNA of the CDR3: TGTGCCAGTAGTCAGAGGGCAGAAGCCACTGAAGCTTTCTTT.

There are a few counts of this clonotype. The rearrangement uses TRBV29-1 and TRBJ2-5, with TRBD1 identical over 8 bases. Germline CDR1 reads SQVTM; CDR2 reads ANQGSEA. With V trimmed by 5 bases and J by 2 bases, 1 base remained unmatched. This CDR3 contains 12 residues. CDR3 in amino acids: CSVNRGQETQYF. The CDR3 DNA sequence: TGCAGCGTTAACAGGGGGCAAGAGACCCAGTACTTC.

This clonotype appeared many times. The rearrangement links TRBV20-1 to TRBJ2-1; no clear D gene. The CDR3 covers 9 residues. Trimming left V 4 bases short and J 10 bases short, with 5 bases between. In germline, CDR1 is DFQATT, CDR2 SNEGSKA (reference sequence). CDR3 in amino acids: CSANGEQFF. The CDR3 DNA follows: TGCAGTGCTAACGGAGAGCAGTTCTTC.

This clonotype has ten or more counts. The CDR3 nucleotides read TGTGCCAGCAGCCCCTTAGCGGGAGTTCCGTTCTTC. Translated, it gives CASSPLAGVPFF. V usage is TRBV7-6 and J usage is TRBJ2-1; the match to TRBD2 covers 9 bases. Germline CDR1 is SGHVS and CDR2 is FNYEAQ. The CDR3 runs 12 residues. The junction had 8 bases not matched to a gene; V was cut back by 5 bases and J by 15 bases.

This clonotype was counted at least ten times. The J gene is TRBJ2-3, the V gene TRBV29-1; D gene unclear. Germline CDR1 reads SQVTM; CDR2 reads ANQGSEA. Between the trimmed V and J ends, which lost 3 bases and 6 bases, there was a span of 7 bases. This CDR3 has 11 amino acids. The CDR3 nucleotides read TGCAGCGTTGACTCGACGGATACGCAGTATTTT. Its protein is CSVDSTDTQYF.

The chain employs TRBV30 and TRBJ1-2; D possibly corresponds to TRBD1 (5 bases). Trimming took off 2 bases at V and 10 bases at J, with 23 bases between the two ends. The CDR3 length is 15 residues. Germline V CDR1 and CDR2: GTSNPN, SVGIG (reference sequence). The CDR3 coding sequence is TGTGCCTGGAGTAATCTACTACTCGGACACCTTGACTACACCTTC. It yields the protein CAWSNLLLGHLDYTF. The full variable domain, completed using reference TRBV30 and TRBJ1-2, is SQTIHQWPATLVQPVGSPLSLECTVEGTSNPNLYWYRQAAGRGLQLLFYSVGIGQISSEVPQNLSASRPQDRQFILSSKKLLLSDSGFYLCAWSNLLLGHLDYTFGSGTRLTVV.

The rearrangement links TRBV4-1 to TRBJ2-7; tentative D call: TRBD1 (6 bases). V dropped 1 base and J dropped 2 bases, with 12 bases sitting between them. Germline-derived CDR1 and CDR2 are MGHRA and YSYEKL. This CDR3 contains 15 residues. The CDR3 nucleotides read TGCGCCAGCAGCCAAGCCACGGGACATACCTACGAGCAGTACTTC. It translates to CASSQATGHTYEQYF.

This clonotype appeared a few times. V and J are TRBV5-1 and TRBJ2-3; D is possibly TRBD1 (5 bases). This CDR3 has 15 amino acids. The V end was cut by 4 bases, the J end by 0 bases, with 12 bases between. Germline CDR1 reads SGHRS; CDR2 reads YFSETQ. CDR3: CASSQGQPSTDTQYF. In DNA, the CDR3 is TGCGCCAGCAGCCAGGGTCAACCTAGCACAGATACGCAGTATTTT.

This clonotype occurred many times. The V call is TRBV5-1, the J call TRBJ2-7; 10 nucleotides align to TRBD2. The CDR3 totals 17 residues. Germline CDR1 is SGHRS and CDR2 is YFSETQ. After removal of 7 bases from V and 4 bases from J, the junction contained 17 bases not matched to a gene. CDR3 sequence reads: CASAERSAGGPVYEQYF. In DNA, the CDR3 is TGCGCCAGCGCCGAACGTTCAGCGGGGGGGCCTGTGTACGAGCAGTACTTC.

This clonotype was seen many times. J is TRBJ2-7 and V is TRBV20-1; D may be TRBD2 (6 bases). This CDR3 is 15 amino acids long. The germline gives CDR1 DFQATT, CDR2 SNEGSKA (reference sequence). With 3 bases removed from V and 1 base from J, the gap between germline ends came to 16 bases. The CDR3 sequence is CSASNSAGGSYEQYF. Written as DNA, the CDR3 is TGCAGTGCTAGCAATAGTGCCGGGGGATCCTACGAGCAGTACTTC.